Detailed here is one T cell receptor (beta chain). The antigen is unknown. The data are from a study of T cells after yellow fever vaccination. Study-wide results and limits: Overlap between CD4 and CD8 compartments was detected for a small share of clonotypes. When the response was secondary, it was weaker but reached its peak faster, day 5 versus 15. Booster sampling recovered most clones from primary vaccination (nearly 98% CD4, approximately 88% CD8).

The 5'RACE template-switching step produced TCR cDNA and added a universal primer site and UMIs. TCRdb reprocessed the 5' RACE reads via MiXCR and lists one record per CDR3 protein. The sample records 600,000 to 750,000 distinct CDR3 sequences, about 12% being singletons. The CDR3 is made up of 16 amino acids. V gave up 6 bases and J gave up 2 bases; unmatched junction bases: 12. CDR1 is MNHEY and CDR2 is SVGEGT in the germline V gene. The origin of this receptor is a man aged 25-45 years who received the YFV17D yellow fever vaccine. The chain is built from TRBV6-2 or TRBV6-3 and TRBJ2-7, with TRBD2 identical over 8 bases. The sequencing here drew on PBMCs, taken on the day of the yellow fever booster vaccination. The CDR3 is CASSTRTSRLAYEQYF. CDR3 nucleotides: TGTGCCAGCAGCACCCGGACTAGCCGGCTTGCCTACGAGCAGTACTTC.